This record covers a single T cell receptor (beta chain). The protocol was immunoSEQ multiplex PCR, while the TCRdb copy is restricted to in-frame clones and leaves out a portion. The profile covers over 70,000 clones, with more than 80% appearing a single time and over 4.5% taken by the ten largest. This sample was taken from a study of blood T cell repertoires in COVID-19. At the level of the study: Spain, Italy and the United States supplied samples that represented acute and convalescent COVID-19. The analysed material was cDNA or gDNA that came from T cells, B-cell-depleted T cells, or PBMCs.

The V gene's germline CDR1 is LNHDA and CDR2 SQIVND (reference sequence). V gave up 5 bases and J gave up 1 base, with 12 bases separating them. This CDR3 spans 15 amino acids. The sequencing input was peripheral blood. The rearrangement joins TRBV19 to TRBJ2-1; the D gene is possibly TRBD1 (5 bases). This sequence was found in an elderly man with acute or convalescent COVID-19. The CDR3 DNA follows: TGTGCCAGTAGTCTGGGGCCCTTGTCCTACAATGAGCAGTTCTTC. This sequence encodes CASSLGPLSYNEQFF. Full variable domain (remainder filled in from reference TRBV19 and TRBJ2-1): DGGITQSPKYLFRKEGQNVTLSCEQNLNHDAMYWYRQDPGQGLRLIYYSQIVNDFQKGDIAEGYSVSREKKESFPLTVTSAQKNPTAFYLCASSLGPLSYNEQFFGPGTRLTVL.